The text below deals with one T cell receptor beta chain. J lost 10 bases, V lost 4 bases, and 3 bases had no gene match. From germline, CDR1 is KGHDR and CDR2 SFDVKD. This CDR3 is 13 amino acids long. Data came from immunoSEQ multiplex PCR; TCRdb stores just in-frame clones and leaves some out. The sample holds tens of thousands of clones, 90% seen once. The data were obtained in a study of blood T cell repertoires in COVID-19. Background on the study: The United States, Italy and Spain supplied acute and convalescent COVID-19 samples.

This TCR came from a man younger than 35 with COVID-19, enrolled during active disease. Sequencing used peripheral blood. This chain connects TRBV24-1 to TRBJ2-1; 10 nucleotides agree with TRBD2. The CDR3 is CATSEGLAVEQFF. The CDR3 nucleotides read TGTGCCACCAGTGAAGGACTAGCGGTCGAGCAGTTCTTC.